The sequence of this T cell receptor beta chain was determined in a study of cytomegalovirus exposure and HLA in healthy donors. With 60 Vbeta and 13 Jbeta primers, the PCR was carried out. This table comes from immunoSEQ multiplex PCR, and its TCRdb copy is limited to in-frame clones, with some not included. The sample records approximately 77,000 clones, 78% being singletons. The CDR3 consists of 17 residues. Trimming removed 4 bases from V and 4 bases from J; junction bases left unmatched: 13. Germline assignment: CDR1 SGHNT and CDR2 YYREEE (reference sequence). The sequencing input was PBMCs. The rearrangement links TRBV5-4 to TRBJ1-2; 10 bases align to TRBD1. The origin of this receptor is a middle-aged man in good health and CMV-seronegative. CDR3 bases: TGTGCCAGCAGCCAGGACAGGGGGACCGGCGAAGGCTATGGCTACACCTTC. Translating it yields CASSQDRGTGEGYGYTF. Full variable domain (missing parts from reference TRBV5-4 and TRBJ1-2): ETGVTQSPTHLIKTRGQQVTLRCSSQSGHNTVSWYQQALGQGPQFIFQYYREEENGRGNFPPRFSGLQFPNYSSELNVNALELDDSALYLCASSQDRGTGEGYGYTFGSGTRLTVV.